One sample yielded the 21 T cell receptor beta chains listed below, sequenced in a study of blood T cell repertoires in COVID-19. Profiled with immunoSEQ multiplex PCR; TCRdb holds only in-frame clones, not every one. The sample lists some 700,000 clones, 85% to 90% seen once, with roughly 0.26% in the top ten. The specimen was peripheral blood. The receptors stem from a woman aged 18-29 years with acute or convalescent COVID-19.

The chain is built from TRBV9 and TRBJ2-2, with a possible D match to TRBD1 (6 bases). The CDR3 covers 17 residues. Germline values: CDR1 SGDLS, CDR2 YYNGEE. Between the trimmed V and J ends, which lost 3 bases and 2 bases, there was a span of 17 bases. The CDR3 DNA reads as TGTGCCAGCAGCGCCCACCGGACAGAAAAAAACACCGGGGAGCTGTTTTTT. Protein product: CASSAHRTEKNTGELFF. The entire variable domain, with the rest obtained from reference TRBV9 and TRBJ2-2, is as follows: DSGVTQTPKHLITATGQRVTLRCSPRSGDLSVYWYQQSLDQGLQFLIQYYNGEERAKGNILERFSAQQFPDLHSELNLSSLELGDSALYFCASSAHRTEKNTGELFFGEGSRLTVL.

The CDR3 nucleotides are TGTGCCAGCAGCCCATGGGACAGGGGTTCCGGAAACACCATATATTTT. Translation: CASSPWDRGSGNTIYF. V and J are TRBV7-2 and TRBJ1-3; 10 positions agree with TRBD1. Germline lookup yields CDR1 SGHTA and CDR2 FQGNSA. This CDR3 region has 16 residues. J lost 4 bases, V lost 5 bases, and 8 bases had no gene match. The whole variable domain, filled in from reference TRBV7-2 and TRBJ1-3, reads GAGVSQSPSNKVTEKGKDVELRCDPISGHTALYWYRQSLGQGLEFLIYFQGNSAPDKSGLPSDRFSAERTGGSVSTLTIQRTQQEDSAVYLCASSPWDRGSGNTIYFGEGSWLTVV.

V gene TRBV6-5 combines with J gene TRBJ1-2, with 8 bases lining up with TRBD1. With 7 bases clipped from V and 8 bases from J, the junction kept 9 bases outside the gene matches. The CDR3 is made up of 13 amino acids. Germline values: CDR1 MNHEY, CDR2 SVGAGI. CDR3 in DNA: TGTGCCAGCACCCTCGGACAGGGTTGGGGCTACACCTTC. Translated, it gives CASTLGQGWGYTF.

V gene TRBV9 combines with J gene TRBJ2-2; 11 bases are shared with TRBD1. Trimming at V came to 4 bases and at J to 4 bases, leaving 6 bases not matched to a gene. This CDR3 is 16 amino acids long. Germline V gene data show CDR1 as SGDLS and CDR2 as YYNGEE. CDR3 DNA sequence: TGTGCCAGCAGCCTACGGGACAGGGGGAGCACCGGGGAGCTGTTTTTT. Translated: CASSLRDRGSTGELFF.

The J gene is TRBJ1-4, the V gene TRBV5-8; 7 positions agree with TRBD1. The CDR3 has 16 residues. The germline gives CDR1 SGHTS, CDR2 YDEGEE. The J segment lost 4 bases and the V segment lost 0 bases, leaving 6 bases of the junction unmatched. This CDR3 reads CASSLGAGTVNEKLFF. The CDR3 DNA reads TGTGCCAGCAGCTTGGGGGCCGGGACAGTTAATGAAAAACTGTTTTTT.

The chain combines TRBV4-2 with TRBJ2-3; 9 positions agree with TRBD2. The trim removed 0 bases at V and 1 base at J, leaving 5 bases unmatched. The CDR3 is made up of 17 amino acids. The V gene's germline CDR1 is LGHNA and CDR2 YNFKEQ. In DNA form, the CDR3 reads TGTGCCAGCAGCCAAGATTTACTAGCGGGTCGCACAGATACGCAGTATTTT. This translates into CASSQDLLAGRTDTQYF.

This clone was observed a single time. The V call is TRBV7-2, the J call TRBJ1-2; D unresolved. V was cut by 5 bases and J by 2 bases, with 9 bases left in between. Germline CDR1 is SGHTA and CDR2 is FQGNSA. The CDR3 contains 13 residues. CDR3 protein: CASSRTPNYGYTF. CDR3 DNA sequence: TGTGCCAGCAGCAGAACACCAAACTATGGCTACACCTTC.

In DNA form, the CDR3 reads TGTGCCAGCAGCCCTAGGACAGAGGGGCGCACTGAAGCTTTCTTT. Translating gives CASSPRTEGRTEAFF. This sequence joins TRBV7-6 and TRBJ1-1, with D possibly matching TRBD1 (6 bases). V lost 5 bases, J lost 4 bases, and 17 bases lay in between. CDR3 length: 15 amino acids. Germline lookup yields CDR1 SGHVS and CDR2 FNYEAQ.

The chain links TRBV21-1 to TRBJ2-7; TRBD1 is the table's D call and was not checked against the DNA. TRBV21-1 is marked as a pseudogene. The CDR3 consists of 17 residues. The CDR3 reads CASSKGPIQGASYEQYF. DNA of the CDR3: TGTGCCAGCAGCAAAGGCCCAATACAGGGGGCGTCCTACGAGCAGTACTTC.

J is TRBJ2-7 and V is TRBV5-6, with 8 nucleotides matching TRBD1. Germline assignment: CDR1 SGHDT and CDR2 YYEEEE. V dropped 2 bases and J dropped 5; count of bases not matched to a gene: 18. This CDR3 region has 18 residues. The CDR3, as DNA: TGTGCCAGCAGCTTTACGACCGGACAGGGTGATGTTGTTAACGAGCAGTACTTC. The encoded protein is CASSFTTGQGDVVNEQYF.

The rearrangement joins TRBV4-2 to TRBJ1-5; D ambiguous. Between the trimmed V and J ends, which lost 1 base and 7 bases, there was a span of 8 bases. The CDR3 spans 13 residues. Per the germline V gene, CDR1 is LGHNA and CDR2 is YNFKEQ. CDR3 nucleotides: TGTGCCAGCAGCCAAGGTTCGGGGCAGCCCCAGCATTTT. Translation gives CASSQGSGQPQHF.

The chain joins TRBV5-4 to TRBJ1-2; TRBD1 matches at 11 bases. Looked up from germline, CDR1 is SGHNT and CDR2 is YYREEE (reference sequence). The CDR3 is 16 amino acids. V shed 3 bases and J 7 bases; nucleotides not matched to a gene: 11. The CDR3 DNA reads as TGTGCCAGCAGCTCATGGGCGGGGACAGGGGGATTTGGCTACACCTTC. This encodes CASSSWAGTGGFGYTF.

The V and J genes are TRBV29-1 and TRBJ2-7; D gene unclear. With 7 bases removed from V and 2 bases from J, the gap between germline ends came to 12 bases. This CDR3 region has 12 residues. From germline, CDR1 is SQVTM and CDR2 ANQGSEA. The CDR3 here is CSAEVDTYEQYF. The CDR3 nucleotides read TGCAGCGCAGAGGTAGATACCTACGAGCAGTACTTC.

About this clone: Additional DNA sequences in this sample encode the identical CDR3. The CDR3 is CATSRDRQPQHF. The CDR3 DNA is TGTGCCACCAGCAGAGACAGACAGCCCCAGCATTTT. This sequence joins TRBV15 and TRBJ1-5, with D hard to call. Trimming left V 0 bases short and J 7 bases short, with 4 bases between. The CDR3 extends over 12 amino acids. The germline gives CDR1 LNHNV, CDR2 YYDKDF (reference sequence).

The chain couples TRBV9 to TRBJ2-3; TRBD1 agrees at 8 bases. In germline, CDR1 is SGDLS, CDR2 YYNGEE. This CDR3 is 16 amino acids long. V shed 0 bases, J shed 2 bases, and the junction held 5 bases outside the gene matches. The CDR3: CASSVGTGRITDTQYF. DNA for the CDR3: TGTGCCAGCAGCGTAGGGACAGGGAGGATCACAGATACGCAGTATTTT.

This clone appeared a few times. The genes are TRBV7-9 and TRBJ1-6, with a weak D call TRBD1 (5 bases). CDR1 is SEHNR, CDR2 FQNEAQ, per germline (reference sequence). V was shortened by 8 bases and J by 7 bases, with 21 bases between the two germline ends. This CDR3 is 16 amino acids long. The CDR3, as DNA: TGTGCCAGCCTCCCAACGGCGGGGGGTTACAATTCACCCCTCCACTTT. This sequence encodes CASLPTAGGYNSPLHF.

As DNA, the CDR3 is TGTGCCTGGAACAGGGTCTCGAGGACTGAAGCTTTCTTT. As protein: CAWNRVSRTEAFF. The chain links TRBV30 to TRBJ1-1; D possibly corresponds to TRBD1 (6 bases). The CDR3 spans 13 residues. Germline V gives CDR1 GTSNPN, CDR2 SVGIG (reference sequence). V was pared by 4 bases and J by 5 bases, with 14 bases between.

This chain joins TRBV12-5 and TRBJ1-2; D is uncertain. V lost 0 bases and J lost 4, with 3 bases in between. The CDR3 runs to 12 residues. Looked up from germline, CDR1 is LGHNT and CDR2 is FRNRAP. The CDR3 loop is CASGLVLYGYTF. CDR3 sequence (DNA): TGTGCTAGTGGTTTGGTACTCTATGGCTACACCTTC.

This clone has only one observation. The sample has other DNA sequences that encode this CDR3 too. V is TRBV27 and J is TRBJ1-5; possible D gene TRBD1, 6 bases. The CDR3 consists of 13 residues. V lost 5 bases, J lost 6 bases, and 11 bases lay in between. CDR1 is MNHEY and CDR2 is SMNVEV in the germline V gene (reference sequence). The CDR3 here is CASSPTGFQPQHF. The CDR3 nucleotides read TGTGCCAGCAGTCCTACAGGGTTTCAGCCCCAGCATTTT.

This chain links TRBV7-2 with TRBJ1-5, with 10 bases identical to TRBD1. The CDR3 length is 17 residues. Losses at the gene ends were 1 base for V and 0 bases for J; bases not matched to a gene: 3. Germline values: CDR1 SGHTA, CDR2 FQGNSA. The CDR3 sequence is CASSLGTGGISNQPQHF. The CDR3 region has the DNA TGTGCCAGCAGCTTAGGGACAGGGGGAATTAGCAATCAGCCCCAGCATTTT.

This clone was seen just once. The gene calls are TRBV28 and TRBJ1-5; possible D gene TRBD1, 5 bases. V shed 1 base and J shed 2 bases, with 15 bases lying between them. CDR1 and CDR2 (germline): MDHEN, SYDVKM. CDR3 length: 17 residues. The CDR3 DNA follows: TGTGCCAGCAGTTTATCCGATAGGGGATTTGGCAATCAGCCCCAGCATTTT. This translates into CASSLSDRGFGNQPQHF.